Presented here are 19 T cell receptor beta chains from one specimen sequenced in a study of beta chain features in type 1 diabetes. The study reverse transcribed the entire isolated RNA, so it sequenced expressed TCRB transcripts. The table came from immunoSEQ multiplex PCR; TCRdb's copy has only in-frame clones and leaves some out. The data show around 300,000 clones, around 7.8% seen once. The sample consisted of central memory CD4+ T cells from blood. The receptors were gathered from a woman aged 18 to 35 in good health.

A few counts support this clone. The genes are TRBV28 and TRBJ1-5, with TRBD1 matching 9 bases. V lost 7 bases to trimming and J lost 7 bases; unmatched junction nucleotides: 11. This CDR3 has 15 residues. Germline CDR1 is MDHEN and CDR2 is SYDVKM. Here the CDR3 reads CASTYRDRVKQPQHF. CDR3 DNA sequence: TGTGCCAGCACCTACCGGGACAGGGTTAAACAGCCCCAGCATTTT. The complete variable domain, with remaining parts taken from reference TRBV28 and TRBJ1-5, reads DVKVTQSSRYLVKRTGEKVFLECVQDMDHENMFWYRQDPGLGLRLIYFSYDVKMKEKGDIPEGYSVSREKKERFSLILESASTNQTSMYLCASTYRDRVKQPQHFGDGTRLSIL.

This clone was observed at least ten times. The chain uses TRBV7-6 and TRBJ1-1; 7 nucleotides line up with TRBD1. J lost 6 bases, V lost 1 base, and 2 bases had no gene match. This CDR3 spans 13 amino acids. Germline V lookup: CDR1 SGHVS, CDR2 FNYEAQ. CDR3 protein: CASSLGQGSEAFF. The CDR3 nucleotides read TGTGCCAGCAGCTTAGGACAGGGTTCTGAAGCTTTCTTT.

There are a few counts of this clone. The chain is built from TRBV30 and TRBJ2-3; D not certain. Trimming pared 8 bases from V and 1 base from J, leaving 10 bases between. Germline V gene sequence: CDR1 GTSNPN, CDR2 SVGIG (reference sequence). The CDR3 loop spans 12 amino acids. The CDR3, as DNA: TGTGCCACGTTGAGAGGCACAGATACGCAGTATTTT. Its translation: CATLRGTDTQYF.

This rearrangement joins TRBV18 to TRBJ2-1, with no clear D. The CDR3 spans 16 residues. Trimming removed 3 bases from V and 0 bases from J, with 12 bases in between. Germline lookup yields CDR1 KGHSH and CDR2 LQKENI. The CDR3 sequence: CASSPVSASSYNEQFF. In DNA form, the CDR3 reads TGTGCCAGCTCACCGGTGTCGGCGTCCTCCTACAATGAGCAGTTCTTC. Drawing the rest from reference TRBV18 and TRBJ2-1, the complete variable domain is NAGVMQNPRHLVRRRGQEARLRCSPMKGHSHVYWYRQLPEEGLKFMVYLQKENIIDESGMPKERFSAEFPKEGPSILRIQQVVRGDSAAYFCASSPVSASSYNEQFFGPGTRLTVL.

This clone has more than one count but fewer than ten. V is TRBV2 and J is TRBJ1-4; D uncertain. Trimming cost V 4 bases and J 8 bases, with 11 bases left between them. The germline CDR1 and CDR2 sequences are SNHLY and FYNNEI. The CDR3 loop spans 13 amino acids. CDR3 residues: CASSARAEEKLFF. CDR3 in DNA: TGTGCCAGCAGTGCGCGGGCGGAGGAAAAACTGTTTTTT.

This clone was seen a few times. V usage is TRBV5-1 and J usage is TRBJ2-1; TRBD1 matches at 7 bases. The junction had 2 bases not matched to a gene; V was cut back by 0 bases and J by 2 bases. This CDR3 spans 15 amino acids. Germline V gene data show CDR1 as SGHRS and CDR2 as YFSETQ. CDR3 DNA: TGCGCCAGCAGCTTGGGGCAGGGGGCCTACAATGAGCAGTTCTTC. Its translation: CASSLGQGAYNEQFF.

This clone was observed a handful of times. V usage is TRBV18 and J usage is TRBJ1-4; D possibly corresponds to TRBD1 (5 bases). Between the trimmed V and J ends, which lost 7 bases and 2 bases, there was a span of 14 bases. Germline V gene data show CDR1 as KGHSH and CDR2 as LQKENI. The CDR3 contains 15 residues. In nucleotides, the CDR3 is TGTGCCAGCTACGCCGACAGATCGACTAATGAAAAACTGTTTTTT. Translating gives CASYADRSTNEKLFF.

This clone was counted between two and nine times. The chain joins TRBV10-3 to TRBJ1-3; D gene unclear. Germline V gene lookup returns CDR1 ENHRY and CDR2 SYGVKD. The V end was cut by 3 bases, the J end by 1 base, with 10 bases between. CDR3 length: 15 residues. CDR3 coding DNA: TGTGCCATCAGTGACGGGGATGATTCTGGAAACACCATATATTTT. Protein: CAISDGDDSGNTIYF.

CDR3 sequence reads: CATSRDGTGTDTQYF. The CDR3 DNA is TGTGCCACCAGCAGAGATGGGACAGGAACAGATACGCAGTATTTT. The V call is TRBV15, the J call TRBJ2-3; TRBD1 aligns across 8 bases. Germline V lookup: CDR1 LNHNV, CDR2 YYDKDF (reference sequence). The V segment lost 0 bases and the J segment 3 bases; nucleotides outside the gene matches: 2. This CDR3 is 15 amino acids long.

The chain couples TRBV9 to TRBJ1-5; 8 bases are shared with TRBD1. Losses at the gene ends were 4 bases for V and 0 bases for J; bases not matched to a gene: 12. CDR1 is SGDLS and CDR2 is YYNGEE in the germline V gene. The CDR3 sequence is 18 residues long. The DNA for the CDR3 is TGTGCCAGCAGCCCTAAGTCCGGGACAGGTAATAGCAATCAGCCCCAGCATTTT. Residues: CASSPKSGTGNSNQPQHF.

This clone has only a few counts. The CDR3: CASSPPPGQGVKGYTF. DNA for the CDR3: TGTGCCAGTAGTCCCCCTCCGGGACAGGGCGTGAAAGGCTACACCTTC. The V call is TRBV19, the J call TRBJ1-2; 9 nucleotides align to TRBD1. The CDR3 covers 16 residues. V dropped 5 bases and J dropped 8; count of bases not matched to a gene: 15. Germline V gene data show CDR1 as LNHDA and CDR2 as SQIVND (reference sequence).

This chain connects TRBV7-9 to TRBJ1-1, with 7 bases identical to TRBD1. Per the germline V gene, CDR1 is SEHNR and CDR2 is FQNEAQ (reference sequence). The trim removed 1 base at V and 10 bases at J, leaving 6 bases unmatched. The CDR3 has 13 amino acids. CDR3 region: CASSLEQGLPAFF. The CDR3 DNA sequence: TGTGCCAGCAGCTTAGAACAGGGGCTCCCAGCTTTCTTT.

The chain carries TRBV5-1 and TRBJ1-3; D uncertain. This CDR3 has 14 residues. CDR1 is SGHRS, CDR2 YFSETQ, per germline. Deletions cut 2 bases from V and 4 bases from J, with 10 bases between. DNA for the CDR3: TGCGCCAGCAGCTTTGCGGGTGAGGGAAACACCATATATTTT. Its protein product is CASSFAGEGNTIYF.

This clone was counted only a few times. This sequence joins TRBV5-6 and TRBJ1-5; 8 bases are a match to TRBD1. Germline CDR1 reads SGHDT; CDR2 reads YYEEEE. With 0 bases clipped from V and 4 bases from J, the junction kept 6 bases outside the gene matches. The CDR3 is 16 amino acids. The CDR3 DNA reads as TGTGCCAGCAGCTTGGGGGCAGGGGGCGGTAATCAGCCCCAGCATTTT. It specifies CASSLGAGGGNQPQHF.

This clone was recorded a few times. The chain links TRBV30 to TRBJ1-3; the match to TRBD1 covers 11 bases. Looked up from germline, CDR1 is GTSNPN and CDR2 is SVGIG (reference sequence). Trimming removed 5 bases from V and 4 bases from J; junction bases left unmatched: 7. The CDR3 covers 15 residues. CDR3 sequence: CAWGTGGVRGNTIYF. The DNA for the CDR3 is TGTGCCTGGGGGACAGGGGGAGTAAGAGGAAACACCATATATTTT.

The chain couples TRBV28 to TRBJ2-5; the D gene is possibly TRBD2 (6 bases). Trimming took off 3 bases at V and 5 bases at J, with 10 bases between the two ends. CDR3 size: 13 residues. Germline V gene lookup returns CDR1 MDHEN and CDR2 SYDVKM. CDR3 nucleotide sequence: TGTGCCAGCAGTTTTAGCGGTACGGAGACCCAGTACTTC. Amino acid sequence: CASSFSGTETQYF.

The rearrangement uses TRBV19 and TRBJ1-2; TRBD1 is a possible D gene (5 bases). Between the trimmed V and J ends, which lost 7 bases and 8 bases, there was a span of 11 bases. Germline assignment: CDR1 LNHDA and CDR2 SQIVND (reference sequence). The CDR3 consists of 11 residues. CDR3 in amino acids: CASNEGPGYTF. The CDR3 nucleotides are TGTGCCAGTAACGAGGGGCCAGGCTACACCTTC.

This chain connects TRBV9 to TRBJ2-1; no clear D gene. In germline, CDR1 is SGDLS, CDR2 YYNGEE. The CDR3 loop spans 14 amino acids. The ends were cut back, 0 bases at V and 5 bases at J, with 9 bases in the middle. CDR3 amino acids: CASSVGSRHNEQFF. CDR3 in DNA: TGTGCCAGCAGCGTAGGGTCTAGACACAATGAGCAGTTCTTC. Supplemented by reference TRBV9 and TRBJ2-1, the full variable domain reads DSGVTQTPKHLITATGQRVTLRCSPRSGDLSVYWYQQSLDQGLQFLIQYYNGEERAKGNILERFSAQQFPDLHSELNLSSLELGDSALYFCASSVGSRHNEQFFGPGTRLTVL.

This clone showed up just a few times. The chain joins TRBV18 to TRBJ1-2; the D is unclear. From germline, CDR1 is KGHSH and CDR2 LQKENI. This CDR3 spans 15 amino acids. V dropped 3 bases and J dropped 0 bases, with 11 bases sitting between them. This chain's CDR3 is CASSPNPGANYGYTF. DNA for the CDR3: TGTGCCAGCTCACCTAACCCAGGTGCTAACTATGGCTACACCTTC.